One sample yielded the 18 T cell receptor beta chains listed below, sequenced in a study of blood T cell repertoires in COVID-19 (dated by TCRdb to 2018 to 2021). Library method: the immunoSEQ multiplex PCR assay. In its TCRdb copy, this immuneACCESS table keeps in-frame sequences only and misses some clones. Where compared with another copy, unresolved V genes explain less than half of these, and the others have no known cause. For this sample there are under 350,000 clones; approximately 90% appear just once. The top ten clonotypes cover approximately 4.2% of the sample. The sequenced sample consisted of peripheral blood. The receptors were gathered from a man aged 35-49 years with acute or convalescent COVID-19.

The CDR3 region has the DNA TGTGCCAGCAGCGTAACTTTCGGAGACGAAAAACTGTTTTTT. Protein product: CASSVTFGDEKLFF. This chain connects TRBV9 to TRBJ1-4; no definite D call. The CDR3 sequence is 14 residues long. Germline V gene data show CDR1 as SGDLS and CDR2 as YYNGEE. Trimming shortened V by 1 base and J by 8 bases, and 12 bases separated the two germline ends.

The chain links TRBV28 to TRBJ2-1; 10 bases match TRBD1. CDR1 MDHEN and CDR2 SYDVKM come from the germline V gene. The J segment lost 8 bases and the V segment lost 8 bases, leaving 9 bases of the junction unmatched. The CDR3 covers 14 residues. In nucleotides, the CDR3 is TGTGCCAGCTTTGACAGGGGGCATACGGATGAGCAGTTCTTC. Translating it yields CASFDRGHTDEQFF.

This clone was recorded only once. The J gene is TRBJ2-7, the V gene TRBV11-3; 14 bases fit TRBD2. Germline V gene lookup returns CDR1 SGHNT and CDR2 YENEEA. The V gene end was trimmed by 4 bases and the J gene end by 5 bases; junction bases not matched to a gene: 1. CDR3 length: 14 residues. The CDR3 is CASSSGLAGDEQYF. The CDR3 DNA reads TGTGCCAGCAGCTCGGGACTAGCGGGGGACGAGCAGTACTTC.

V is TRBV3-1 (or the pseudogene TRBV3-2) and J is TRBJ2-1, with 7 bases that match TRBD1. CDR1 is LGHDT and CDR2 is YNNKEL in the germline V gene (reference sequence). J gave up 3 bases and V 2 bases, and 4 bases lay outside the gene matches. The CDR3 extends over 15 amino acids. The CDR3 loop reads CASSQQGVLYNEQFF. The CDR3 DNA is TGTGCCAGCAGCCAACAGGGGGTCCTCTACAATGAGCAGTTCTTC.

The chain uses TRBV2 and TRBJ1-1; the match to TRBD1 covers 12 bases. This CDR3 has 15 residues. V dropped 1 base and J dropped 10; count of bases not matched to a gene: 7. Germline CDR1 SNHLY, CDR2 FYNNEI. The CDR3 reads CASSEGGTGGRRAFF. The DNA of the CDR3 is TGTGCCAGCAGTGAAGGAGGGACAGGGGGCCGGAGAGCTTTCTTT.

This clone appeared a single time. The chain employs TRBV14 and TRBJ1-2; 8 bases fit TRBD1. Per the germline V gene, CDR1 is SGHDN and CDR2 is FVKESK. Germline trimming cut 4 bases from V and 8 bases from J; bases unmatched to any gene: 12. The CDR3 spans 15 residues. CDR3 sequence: CASSPTDRGIWGYTF. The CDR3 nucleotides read TGTGCCAGCAGCCCTACTGACAGGGGTATCTGGGGCTACACCTTC.

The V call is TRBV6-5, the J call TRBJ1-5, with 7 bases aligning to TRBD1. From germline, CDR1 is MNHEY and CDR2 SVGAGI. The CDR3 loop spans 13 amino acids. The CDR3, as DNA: TGTAGCGCGGCGACAGGGTTGGGGCAGCCCCAGCATTTT. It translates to CSAATGLGQPQHF.

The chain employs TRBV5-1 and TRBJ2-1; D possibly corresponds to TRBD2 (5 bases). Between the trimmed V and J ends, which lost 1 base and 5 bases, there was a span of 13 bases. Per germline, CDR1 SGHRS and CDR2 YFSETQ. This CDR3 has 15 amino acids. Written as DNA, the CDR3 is TGCGCCAGCAGCTTGAAGATACTAGGAAACAATGAGCAGTTCTTC. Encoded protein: CASSLKILGNNEQFF.

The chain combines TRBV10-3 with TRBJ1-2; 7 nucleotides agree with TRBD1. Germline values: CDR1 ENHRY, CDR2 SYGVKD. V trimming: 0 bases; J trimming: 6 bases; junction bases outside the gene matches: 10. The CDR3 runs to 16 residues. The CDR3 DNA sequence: TGTGCCATCAGTGAGTCGAGGAAGGGACAGAGGGATGGCTACACCTTC. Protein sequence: CAISESRKGQRDGYTF.

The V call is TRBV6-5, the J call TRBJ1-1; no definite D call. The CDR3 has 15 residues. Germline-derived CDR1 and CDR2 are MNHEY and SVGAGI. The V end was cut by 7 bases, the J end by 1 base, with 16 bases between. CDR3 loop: CASKLDGLKNTEAFF. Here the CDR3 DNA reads TGTGCCAGCAAATTGGACGGACTTAAGAACACTGAAGCTTTCTTT.

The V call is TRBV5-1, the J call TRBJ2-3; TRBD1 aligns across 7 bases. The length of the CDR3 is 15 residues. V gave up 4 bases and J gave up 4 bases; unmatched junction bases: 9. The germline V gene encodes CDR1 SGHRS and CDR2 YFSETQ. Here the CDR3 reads CASSIRDSRADTQYF. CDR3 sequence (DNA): TGCGCCAGCAGCATCCGGGACAGTCGGGCAGATACGCAGTATTTT. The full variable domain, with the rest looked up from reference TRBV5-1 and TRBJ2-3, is KAGVTQTPRYLIKTRGQQVTLSCSPISGHRSVSWYQQTPGQGLQFLFEYFSETQRNKGNFPGRFSGRQFSNSRSEMNVSTLELGDSALYLCASSIRDSRADTQYFGPGTRLTVL.

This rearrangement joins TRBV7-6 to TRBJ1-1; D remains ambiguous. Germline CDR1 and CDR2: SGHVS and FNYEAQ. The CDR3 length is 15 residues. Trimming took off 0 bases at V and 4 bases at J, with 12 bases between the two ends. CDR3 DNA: TGTGCCAGCAGCTTAGCTCCCGGGCGGGGCACTGAAGCTTTCTTT. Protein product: CASSLAPGRGTEAFF.

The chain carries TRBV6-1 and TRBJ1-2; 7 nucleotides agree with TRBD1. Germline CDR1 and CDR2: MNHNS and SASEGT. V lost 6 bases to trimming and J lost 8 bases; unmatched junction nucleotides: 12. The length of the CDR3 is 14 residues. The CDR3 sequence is CASSQTDRIGGYTF. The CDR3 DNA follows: TGTGCCAGCAGCCAAACGGACAGGATCGGCGGCTACACCTTC.

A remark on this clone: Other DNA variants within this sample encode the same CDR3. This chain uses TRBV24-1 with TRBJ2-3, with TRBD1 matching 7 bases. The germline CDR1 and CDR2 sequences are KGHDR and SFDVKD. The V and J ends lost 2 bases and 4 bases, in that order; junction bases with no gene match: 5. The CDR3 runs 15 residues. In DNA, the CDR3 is TGTGCCACCAGTGATTCTAGGACAGGACCAGATACGCAGTATTTT. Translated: CATSDSRTGPDTQYF.

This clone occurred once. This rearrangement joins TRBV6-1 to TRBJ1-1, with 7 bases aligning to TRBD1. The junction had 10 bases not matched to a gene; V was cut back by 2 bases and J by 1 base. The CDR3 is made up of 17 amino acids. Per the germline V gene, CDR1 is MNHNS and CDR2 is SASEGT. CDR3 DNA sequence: TGTGCCAGCAGTGAATGGACAGGAGGGAGGCAGAACACTGAAGCTTTCTTT. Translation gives CASSEWTGGRQNTEAFF.

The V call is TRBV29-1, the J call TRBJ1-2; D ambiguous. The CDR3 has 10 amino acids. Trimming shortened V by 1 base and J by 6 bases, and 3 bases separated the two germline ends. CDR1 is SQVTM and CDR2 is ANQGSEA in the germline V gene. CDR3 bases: TGCAGCGTTGAAGGCGATGGCTACACCTTC. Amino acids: CSVEGDGYTF.

The CDR3 is CSVGPDRAHGYGYTF. The CDR3, as DNA: TGCAGCGTTGGACCTGACAGGGCGCATGGCTATGGCTACACCTTC. The chain employs TRBV29-1 and TRBJ1-2; 7 nucleotides agree with TRBD1. CDR1 is SQVTM, CDR2 ANQGSEA, per germline. The J segment lost 4 bases and the V segment lost 4 bases, leaving 12 bases of the junction unmatched. The CDR3 is 15 residues long.

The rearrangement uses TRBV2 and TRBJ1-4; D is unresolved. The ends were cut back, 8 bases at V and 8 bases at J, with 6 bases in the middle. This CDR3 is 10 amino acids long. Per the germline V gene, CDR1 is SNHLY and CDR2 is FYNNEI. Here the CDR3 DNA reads TGTGCCAGCGCGCGGGAAAAACTGTTTTTT. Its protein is CASAREKLFF.